The 30 T cell receptor beta chains below come from one sample, sequenced in a study of T cell responses to AZD1222 COVID-19 vaccine. Generated by immunoSEQ multiplex PCR, the TCRdb table keeps only in-frame clones and is missing some. The table records around 64,000 clones, 83% of them present only once. Sequencing was performed on peripheral blood, taken 28 days after the second AZD1222 dose. The receptors derive from an adult who received the AZD1222 COVID-19 vaccine.

The genes are TRBV29-1 and TRBJ1-1; D not certain. The CDR3 totals 13 residues. Trimming removed 4 bases from V and 5 bases from J, with 14 bases in between. In germline, CDR1 is SQVTM, CDR2 ANQGSEA. The CDR3 here is CSVVIGQGTEAFF. CDR3 sequence (DNA): TGCAGCGTTGTAATAGGGCAAGGTACTGAAGCTTTCTTT.

CDR3 DNA sequence: TGTGCCAGCAGCGTCCTGGGGGGAAGCAATCAGCCCCAGCATTTT. It is translated as CASSVLGGSNQPQHF. The chain links TRBV6-2 or TRBV6-3 to TRBJ1-5; maybe TRBD1 (5 bases). The CDR3 has 15 residues. Germline CDR1 is MNHEY and CDR2 is SVGEGT. V gave up 6 bases and J gave up 1 base, with 13 bases separating them.

This sequence joins TRBV30 and TRBJ1-1; D may be TRBD1 (6 bases). Trimming took 3 bases from V and 1 from J, leaving 9 bases between them. The length of the CDR3 is 13 residues. CDR1 and CDR2 from the germline V gene are GTSNPN and SVGIG (reference sequence). The CDR3 nucleotides read TGTGCCTGGAGCTCGACAGGGAACACTGAAGCTTTCTTT. This gives the protein CAWSSTGNTEAFF.

This chain's CDR3 is CAISESLEGSTYEQYF. DNA of the CDR3: TGTGCCATCAGTGAGTCTCTTGAGGGATCCACCTACGAGCAGTACTTC. The genes are TRBV10-3 and TRBJ2-7, with a tentative D call TRBD2 (5 bases). V gave up 0 bases and J gave up 2 bases, with 14 bases separating them. The CDR3 has 16 residues. Germline V lookup: CDR1 ENHRY, CDR2 SYGVKD.

The V and J genes are TRBV7-9 and TRBJ2-2; D is possibly TRBD1 (6 bases). The CDR3 has 14 residues. Germline CDR1 is SEHNR and CDR2 is FQNEAQ (reference sequence). V lost 5 bases to trimming and J lost 4 bases, with 11 bases between them. This chain's CDR3 is CASSLTGSTGELFF. In DNA, the CDR3 is TGTGCCAGCAGCCTCACAGGGTCCACCGGGGAGCTGTTTTTT.

The chain links TRBV5-1 to TRBJ2-3, with D possibly matching TRBD2 (5 bases). V was cut by 4 bases and J by 1 base, with 13 bases left in between. This CDR3 is built from 15 residues. Germline V gene lookup returns CDR1 SGHRS and CDR2 YFSETQ. Written as DNA, the CDR3 is TGCGCCAGCAGCCGATCCCGGACTCGCACAGATACGCAGTATTTT. It is translated as CASSRSRTRTDTQYF.

This sequence joins TRBV4-1 and TRBJ2-3, with a weak D call TRBD2 (6 bases). Trimming took 2 bases from V and 3 from J, leaving 9 bases between them. The germline V gene encodes CDR1 MGHRA and CDR2 YSYEKL. The CDR3 sequence is 14 residues long. CDR3 amino acids: CASSQQLATDTQYF. CDR3 nucleotides: TGCGCCAGCAGCCAACAACTAGCAACAGATACGCAGTATTTT.

The chain is built from TRBV12-5 and TRBJ2-3, with TRBD1 matching over 9 bases. The germline V gene encodes CDR1 LGHNT and CDR2 FRNRAP. This CDR3 is 20 amino acids long. V dropped 11 bases and J dropped 2; count of bases not matched to a gene: 26. CDR3 amino acids: CAPKAVIRDREPLNTDTQYF. The CDR3 bases are TGTGCTCCTAAGGCGGTTATCCGGGACAGGGAACCCCTCAACACAGATACGCAGTATTTT.

This clone was observed a single time. V usage is TRBV2 and J usage is TRBJ2-5; 13 bases line up with TRBD2. The CDR3 has 17 amino acids. Germline V CDR1 and CDR2: SNHLY, FYNNEI. V shed 6 bases, J shed 4 bases, and the junction held 11 bases outside the gene matches. The DNA of the CDR3 is TGTGCCAGCAGAACGGGACTAGCGGGGAGTGGTGGAGAGACCCAGTACTTC. This encodes CASRTGLAGSGGETQYF.

The chain couples TRBV7-9 to TRBJ1-4; D uncertain. The CDR3 contains 15 residues. Trimming cost V 0 bases and J 5 bases, with 10 bases left between them. Germline V gene data show CDR1 as SEHNR and CDR2 as FQNEAQ (reference sequence). CDR3 residues: CASSLAGSLNEKLFF. CDR3 in DNA: TGTGCCAGCAGCTTAGCGGGGAGCTTAAATGAAAAACTGTTTTTT.

The chain links TRBV5-1 to TRBJ1-4; D perhaps matches TRBD1 (6 bases). The V gene lost 7 bases and the J gene lost 0 bases, with 13 bases spanning the gap. This CDR3 contains 15 residues. Germline CDR1 reads SGHRS; CDR2 reads YFSETQ. CDR3 DNA: TGCGCCAGCTCTCGGGACACTGCAACTAATGAAAAACTGTTTTTT. This codes for CASSRDTATNEKLFF.

The chain has TRBV7-9 and TRBJ2-7; D unclear. The CDR3 covers 11 residues. Germline V gene data show CDR1 as SEHNR and CDR2 as FQNEAQ (reference sequence). Trimming took off 4 bases at V and 4 bases at J, with 5 bases between the two ends. CDR3 in amino acids: CASSYNYEQYF. The CDR3 coding sequence is TGTGCCAGCAGCTATAATTACGAGCAGTACTTC.

The genes are TRBV6-5 and TRBJ1-5, with TRBD1 as a possible D gene (6 bases). V was trimmed by 0 bases and J by 4 bases, leaving 10 bases between them. Per the germline V gene, CDR1 is MNHEY and CDR2 is SVGAGI. The CDR3 length is 15 residues. DNA for the CDR3: TGTGCCAGCAGTTACTCGTGGGGGCGAAATCAGCCCCAGCATTTT. Amino acid sequence: CASSYSWGRNQPQHF.

The chain carries TRBV3-1 (or the pseudogene TRBV3-2) and TRBJ2-7; D might be TRBD1 (6 bases). Germline values: CDR1 LGHDT, CDR2 YNNKEL (reference sequence). Trimming removed 4 bases at V and 4 bases at J, with 14 bases between. CDR3 length: 14 amino acids. The CDR3 loop is CASSLGQIGYEQYF. CDR3 sequence (DNA): TGTGCCAGCAGCCTCGGACAGATAGGGTACGAGCAGTACTTC.

V is TRBV6-5 and J is TRBJ1-2; TRBD1 matches 8 bases. Germline V gene data show CDR1 as MNHEY and CDR2 as SVGAGI. V was pared by 3 bases and J by 8 bases, with 2 bases of the junction left unmatched. CDR3 size: 12 residues. DNA for the CDR3: TGTGCCAGCAGTTATCAGGGGGCCGGCTACACCTTC. It encodes CASSYQGAGYTF.

This CDR3 is CSASKGQGVNEQFF. The CDR3 bases are TGCAGTGCTAGTAAGGGACAGGGGGTCAATGAGCAGTTCTTC. The chain links TRBV20-1 to TRBJ2-1; TRBD1 aligns across 11 bases. V trimming: 3 bases; J trimming: 6 bases; junction bases outside the gene matches: 4. The CDR3 length is 14 residues. Per germline, CDR1 DFQATT and CDR2 SNEGSKA (reference sequence).

The rearrangement uses TRBV5-4 and TRBJ2-1, with D tentatively TRBD2 (7 bases). Trimming stripped 5 bases from V and 2 bases from J, with 14 bases between. There are 15 residues in the CDR3. Germline values: CDR1 SGHNT, CDR2 YYREEE (reference sequence). The CDR3: CASRGRGQTYNEQFF. DNA of the CDR3: TGTGCCAGCAGGGGGCGGGGGCAAACCTACAATGAGCAGTTCTTC.

The chain has TRBV28 and TRBJ1-5; 8 nucleotides align to TRBD1. The CDR3 extends over 16 amino acids. Trimming took 3 bases from V and 0 from J; bases not matched to a gene: 4. Germline V lookup: CDR1 MDHEN, CDR2 SYDVKM. The CDR3 nucleotides read TGTGCCAGCAGTTTCCGGACAGGGCATAGCAATCAGCCCCAGCATTTT. It encodes CASSFRTGHSNQPQHF.

The chain uses TRBV27 and TRBJ2-3; D assignment may be TRBD1 or TRBD2 (6 bases each). Trimming removed 3 bases at V and 1 base at J, with 11 bases between. Germline V lookup: CDR1 MNHEY, CDR2 SMNVEV (reference sequence). The CDR3 spans 15 residues. The CDR3 region is CASSFWRGGTDTQYF. The CDR3 nucleotides read TGTGCCAGCAGTTTTTGGAGGGGGGGCACAGATACGCAGTATTTT.

The chain joins TRBV6-5 to TRBJ1-5; D perhaps matches TRBD1 (6 bases). CDR1 is MNHEY and CDR2 is SVGAGI in the germline V gene. The length of the CDR3 is 15 residues. With 6 bases removed from V and 1 base from J, the gap between germline ends came to 13 bases. The CDR3 region is CASRPGQLSNQPQHF. CDR3 in DNA: TGTGCCAGCAGGCCGGGACAACTCAGCAATCAGCCCCAGCATTTT.

The V and J genes are TRBV5-4 and TRBJ2-3, with D unresolved. CDR3 length: 13 residues. Germline V gives CDR1 SGHNT, CDR2 YYREEE (reference sequence). V shed 2 bases and J shed 2 bases, with 6 bases lying between them. CDR3 nucleotide sequence: TGTGCCAGCAGCTTATGGTCCACAGATACGCAGTATTTT. Residues: CASSLWSTDTQYF.

The chain recombines TRBV28 with TRBJ1-1, with TRBD1 identical over 7 bases. CDR1 and CDR2 (germline): MDHEN, SYDVKM. The trim removed 5 bases at V and 5 bases at J, leaving 11 bases unmatched. The CDR3 contains 15 residues. The CDR3 is CASSGSTGRRTEAFF. For the CDR3, the DNA is TGTGCCAGCAGTGGGTCGACAGGGAGGAGGACTGAAGCTTTCTTT.

The chain is built from TRBV6-2 or TRBV6-3 and TRBJ2-7; D is tentatively TRBD1 or TRBD2 (5 bases each). CDR3 length equals 14 residues. Trimming took 2 bases from V and 3 from J, leaving 11 bases between them. Germline CDR1 MNHEY, CDR2 SVGEGT. The chain's CDR3 is CASSYGTLLYEQYF. CDR3 sequence (DNA): TGTGCCAGCAGTTACGGGACGCTCCTCTACGAGCAGTACTTC.

The rearrangement uses TRBV29-1 and TRBJ1-1; D gene uncertain. The CDR3 runs 14 residues. V gave up 7 bases and J gave up 4 bases, with 19 bases separating them. CDR1 is SQVTM and CDR2 is ANQGSEA in the germline V gene. For the CDR3, the DNA is TGCAGCGCGATGGATATGGCTAGGCTCACTGAAGCTTTCTTT. It yields the protein CSAMDMARLTEAFF.

The chain uses TRBV27 and TRBJ1-5, with D unclear. The length of the CDR3 is 15 residues. CDR1 MNHEY and CDR2 SMNVEV come from the germline V gene (reference sequence). The V gene lost 6 bases and the J gene lost 4 bases, with 16 bases spanning the gap. CDR3 coding DNA: TGTGCCAGCAGCGCTCGCGGCGTACCGAATCAGCCCCAGCATTTT. Protein product: CASSARGVPNQPQHF.

The chain uses TRBV6-5 and TRBJ1-2; possibly TRBD1 for D (5 bases). The germline V and J ends were trimmed by 5 bases and 2 bases, with 15 bases remaining between them. CDR3 length equals 15 residues. The V gene's germline CDR1 is MNHEY and CDR2 SVGAGI. CDR3 sequence reads: CASSLGGAANYGYTF. CDR3 in DNA: TGTGCCAGCAGTCTCGGAGGGGCAGCCAACTATGGCTACACCTTC.

This clone was detected a few times. This chain joins TRBV5-6 and TRBJ2-1; D uncertain. CDR3 length: 15 residues. V gave up 3 bases and J gave up 1 base, with 11 bases separating them. Germline V gene sequence: CDR1 SGHDT, CDR2 YYEEEE. The CDR3 sequence is CASSSVSSSYNEQFF. Written as DNA, the CDR3 is TGTGCCAGCAGCTCCGTCAGTAGTTCCTACAATGAGCAGTTCTTC.

This chain joins TRBV4-3 and TRBJ1-2, with D hard to call. Trimming cost V 0 bases and J 8 bases, with 13 bases left between them. Per the germline V gene, CDR1 is LGHNA and CDR2 is YSLEER. CDR3 size: 14 residues. DNA of the CDR3: TGCGCCAGCAGCCAAGAACTTGCTAGTCTAGGCTACACCTTC. Its translation is CASSQELASLGYTF.

This chain joins TRBV12-2 and TRBJ1-1. TRBV12-2 is recorded as a pseudogene. CDR3 length: 16 amino acids. The CDR3: CASRLQVGRMNTEAFF. The CDR3 region has the DNA TGTGCAAGTCGCCTCCAAGTGGGACGGATGAACACTGAAGCTTTCTTT.

This chain connects TRBV2 to TRBJ2-7, with 8 bases lining up with TRBD2. The CDR3 sequence is 14 residues long. V shed 3 bases, J shed 1 base, and the junction held 2 bases outside the gene matches. Germline CDR1 and CDR2: SNHLY and FYNNEI. CDR3 nucleotides: TGTGCCAGCAGTGATTCGGGGGGGTCCTACGAGCAGTACTTC. Protein sequence: CASSDSGGSYEQYF.